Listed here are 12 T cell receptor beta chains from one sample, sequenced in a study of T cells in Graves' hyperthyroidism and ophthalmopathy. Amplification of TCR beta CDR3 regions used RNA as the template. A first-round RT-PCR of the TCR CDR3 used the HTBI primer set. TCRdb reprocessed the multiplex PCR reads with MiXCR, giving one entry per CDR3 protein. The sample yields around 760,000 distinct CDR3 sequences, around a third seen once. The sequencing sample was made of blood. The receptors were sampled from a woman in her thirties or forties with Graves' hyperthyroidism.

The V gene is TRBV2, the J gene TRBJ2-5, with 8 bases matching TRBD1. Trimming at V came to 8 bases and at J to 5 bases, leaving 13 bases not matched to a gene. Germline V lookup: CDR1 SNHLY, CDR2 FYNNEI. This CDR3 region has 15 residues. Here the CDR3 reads CASRKAGGREETQYF. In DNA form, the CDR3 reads TGTGCCAGCCGGAAGGCAGGGGGCCGGGAGGAGACCCAGTACTTC.

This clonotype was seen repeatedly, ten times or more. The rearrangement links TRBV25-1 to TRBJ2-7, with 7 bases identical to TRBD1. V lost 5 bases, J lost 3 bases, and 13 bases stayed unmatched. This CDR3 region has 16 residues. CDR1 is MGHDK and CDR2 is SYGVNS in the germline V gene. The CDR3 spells CASSPRQGQLGYEQYF. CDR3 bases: TGTGCCAGCAGTCCTCGACAGGGCCAGCTTGGCTACGAGCAGTACTTC.

As DNA, the CDR3 is TGTGCCACCAATCTAATTGGCGGGAGGTTGTACTTC. It specifies CATNLIGGRLYF. The V and J genes are TRBV24-1 and TRBJ2-5, with TRBD2 identical over 8 bases. The CDR3 consists of 12 residues. Germline-derived CDR1 and CDR2 are KGHDR and SFDVKD. V was clipped by 8 bases and J by 13 bases; unmatched bases: 11.

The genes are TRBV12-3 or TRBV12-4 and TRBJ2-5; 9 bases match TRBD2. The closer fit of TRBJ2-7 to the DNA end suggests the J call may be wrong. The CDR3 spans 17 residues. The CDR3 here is CASSYSKWAGGPHEQYF. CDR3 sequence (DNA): TGTGCCAGCAGTTACTCGAAATGGGCGGGAGGGCCCCACGAGCAGTACTTC.

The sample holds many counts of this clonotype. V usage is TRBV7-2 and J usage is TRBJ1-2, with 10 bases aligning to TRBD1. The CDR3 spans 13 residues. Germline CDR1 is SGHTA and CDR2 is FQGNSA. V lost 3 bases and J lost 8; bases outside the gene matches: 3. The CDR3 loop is CASSFPGQGGYTF. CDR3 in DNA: TGTGCCAGCAGCTTTCCGGGACAGGGGGGCTACACCTTC.

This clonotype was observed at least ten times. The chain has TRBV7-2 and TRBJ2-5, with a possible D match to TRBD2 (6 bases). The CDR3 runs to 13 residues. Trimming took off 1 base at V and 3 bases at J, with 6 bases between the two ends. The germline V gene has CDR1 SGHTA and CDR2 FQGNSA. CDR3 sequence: CASSLGTKETQYF. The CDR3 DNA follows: TGTGCCAGCAGCTTAGGGACTAAAGAGACCCAGTACTTC.

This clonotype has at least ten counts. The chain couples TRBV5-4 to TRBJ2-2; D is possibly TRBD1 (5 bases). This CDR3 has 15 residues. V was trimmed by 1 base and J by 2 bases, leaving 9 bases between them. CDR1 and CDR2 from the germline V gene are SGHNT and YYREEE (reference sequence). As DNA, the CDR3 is TGTGCCAGCAGCTTGTCCAGGGTCAACACCGGGGAGCTGTTTTTT. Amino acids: CASSLSRVNTGELFF.

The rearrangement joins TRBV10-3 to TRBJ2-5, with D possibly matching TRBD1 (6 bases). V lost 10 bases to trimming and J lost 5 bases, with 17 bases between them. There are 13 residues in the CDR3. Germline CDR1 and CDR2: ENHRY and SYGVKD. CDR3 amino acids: CATQTGPGETQYF. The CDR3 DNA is TGTGCCACCCAAACAGGGCCCGGTGAGACCCAGTACTTC.

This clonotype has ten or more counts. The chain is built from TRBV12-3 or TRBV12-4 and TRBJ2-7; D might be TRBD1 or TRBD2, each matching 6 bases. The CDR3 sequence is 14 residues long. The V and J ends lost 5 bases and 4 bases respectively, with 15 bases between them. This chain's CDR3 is CASSPTGSGYEQYF. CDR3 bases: TGTGCCAGCAGTCCAACAGGGAGCGGGTACGAGCAGTACTTC.

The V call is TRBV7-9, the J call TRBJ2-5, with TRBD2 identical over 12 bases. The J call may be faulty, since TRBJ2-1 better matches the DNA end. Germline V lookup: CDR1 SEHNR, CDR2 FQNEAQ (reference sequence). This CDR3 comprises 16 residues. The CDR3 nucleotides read TGTGCCAGCAGCCCTACTTCACCGGGACTAGCGGGTGAGCAGTTCTTC. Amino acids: CASSPTSPGLAGEQFF.

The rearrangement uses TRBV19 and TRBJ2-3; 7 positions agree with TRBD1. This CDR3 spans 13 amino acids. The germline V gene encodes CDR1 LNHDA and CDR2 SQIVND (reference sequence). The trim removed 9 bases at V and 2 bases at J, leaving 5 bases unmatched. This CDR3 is CASDTGDTDTQYF. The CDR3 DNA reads TGTGCCAGCGATACAGGGGACACAGATACGCAGTATTTT.

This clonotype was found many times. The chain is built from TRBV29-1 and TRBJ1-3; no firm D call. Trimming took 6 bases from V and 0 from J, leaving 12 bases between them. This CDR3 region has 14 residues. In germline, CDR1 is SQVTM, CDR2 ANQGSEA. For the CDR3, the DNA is TGCAGCGTCTCGAAACCAAACTCTGGAAACACCATATATTTT. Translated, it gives CSVSKPNSGNTIYF. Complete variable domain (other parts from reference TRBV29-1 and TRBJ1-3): SAVISQKPSRDICQRGTSLTIQCQVDSQVTMMFWYRQQPGQSLTLIATANQGSEATYESGFVIDKFPISRPNLTFSTLTVSNMSPEDSSIYLCSVSKPNSGNTIYFGEGSWLTVV.